This TCR beta chain was observed in a study of blood T cell repertoires in COVID-19. In germline, CDR1 is ENHRY, CDR2 SYGVKD. The CDR3 sequence is 12 residues long. This clone was observed a handful of times. At one of its ends the junction is not consistent with the germline gene, which may arise from a read error. The method was immunoSEQ multiplex PCR; TCRdb's version includes in-frame clones alone and lacks a portion of them. The sample records about 300,000 clones, roughly 89% being singletons. Sequencing input: PBMCs or T cells enriched from blood (not recorded which). This receptor was taken from a woman between 18 and 30 years old with acute COVID-19. The rearrangement uses TRBV10-3 and TRBJ2-1; perhaps TRBD2 as D (5 bases). The CDR3 here is CATSPADNEQFF. The CDR3 DNA reads as TGTGCCACCAGTCCAGCGGACAATGAGCAGTTCTTC.